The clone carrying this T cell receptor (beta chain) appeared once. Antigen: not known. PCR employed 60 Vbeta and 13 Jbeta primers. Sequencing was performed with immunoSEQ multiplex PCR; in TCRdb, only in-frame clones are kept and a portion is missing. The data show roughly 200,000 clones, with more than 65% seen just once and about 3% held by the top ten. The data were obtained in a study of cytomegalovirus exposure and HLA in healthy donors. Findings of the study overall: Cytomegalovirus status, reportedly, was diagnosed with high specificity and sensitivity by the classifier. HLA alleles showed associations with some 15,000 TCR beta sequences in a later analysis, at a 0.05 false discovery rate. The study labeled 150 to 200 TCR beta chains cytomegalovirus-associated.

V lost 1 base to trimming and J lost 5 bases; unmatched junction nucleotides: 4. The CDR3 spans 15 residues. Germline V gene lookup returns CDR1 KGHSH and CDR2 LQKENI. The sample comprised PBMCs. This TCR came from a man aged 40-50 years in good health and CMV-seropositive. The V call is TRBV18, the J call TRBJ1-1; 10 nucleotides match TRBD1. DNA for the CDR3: TGTGCCAGCTCACCACGTGGGACAGGGGATACTGAAGCTTTCTTT. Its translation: CASSPRGTGDTEAFF.